This T cell receptor beta chain was recorded in a study of cytomegalovirus exposure and HLA in healthy donors. Overall study findings and caveats: In vitro experiments confirmed that three CMV-associated chains were specific for CMV antigens.

Using immunoSEQ multiplex PCR, the repertoire was profiled, and TCRdb retains in-frame clones only, with some absent. The sample has around 70,000 clones, 90% to 95% seen once. CDR1 and CDR2 (germline): SGHVS, FNYEAQ. The CDR3 is 15 amino acids. V was shortened by 0 bases and J by 4 bases, with 12 bases between the two germline ends. Concerning this clone: Antigen specificity is unknown.

The sequenced sample was PBMCs. This sequence originates from a man aged 18 to 29 in good health and CMV-seronegative. The chain combines TRBV7-6 with TRBJ1-2; D possibly corresponds to TRBD1 (5 bases). Here the CDR3 reads CASSLAAPGGYGYTF. The CDR3 nucleotides are TGTGCCAGCAGCTTAGCCGCCCCCGGGGGCTATGGCTACACCTTC.